These 23 T cell receptor beta chains originate from one sample sequenced in a study of CD8 T cells in Susac syndrome. It was with random hexamers that 0.5 to 1 ug RNA was reverse transcribed. From the immunoSEQ multiplex PCR reads, TCRdb called clonotypes with MiXCR, one entry per CDR3 protein. This sample has a few hundred thousand distinct CDR3 sequences, with 95% found just once. Input material: CD4+ T cells from PBMCs. The receptors shown here come from a human donor with multiple sclerosis.

This rearrangement joins TRBV10-2 to TRBJ2-7; D unclear. Trimming removed 6 bases at V and 2 bases at J, with 11 bases between. Germline V gives CDR1 WSHSY, CDR2 SAAADI. The CDR3 consists of 13 residues. CDR3 DNA: TGCGCCAGCAGCTCTCAACAGCCCTACGAGCAGTACTTC. Its protein is CASSSQQPYEQYF.

This clonotype was recorded once. V gene TRBV3-1 combines with J gene TRBJ2-1; 11 positions match TRBD2. Germline V gene data show CDR1 as LGHDT and CDR2 as YNNKEL (reference sequence). The CDR3 runs 14 residues. With V trimmed by 6 bases and J by 4 bases, 2 bases remained unmatched. The CDR3 loop reads CASRTSGMYNEQFF. In DNA, the CDR3 is TGTGCCAGCAGGACTAGCGGGATGTACAATGAGCAGTTCTTC.

This clonotype was recorded once. This chain uses TRBV7-9 with TRBJ2-5; TRBD2 agrees at 8 bases. The CDR3 is 14 residues long. Germline trimming cut 5 bases from V and 7 bases from J; bases unmatched to any gene: 9. CDR1 is SEHNR and CDR2 is FQNEAQ in the germline V gene (reference sequence). CDR3 region: CASSPGTSFGTQYF. CDR3 sequence (DNA): TGTGCCAGCAGCCCCGGGACTAGTTTCGGGACCCAGTACTTC.

The V gene is TRBV20-1, the J gene TRBJ2-1; 9 nucleotides match TRBD1. The J segment lost 5 bases and the V segment lost 4 bases, leaving 6 bases of the junction unmatched. The germline V gene encodes CDR1 DFQATT and CDR2 SNEGSKA (reference sequence). CDR3 length: 14 amino acids. CDR3 sequence: CSATGQGNHNEQFF. Written as DNA, the CDR3 is TGCAGTGCTACGGGACAGGGAAACCACAATGAGCAGTTCTTC.

The rearrangement uses TRBV6-1 and TRBJ2-7, with a possible D match to TRBD2 (5 bases). Germline values: CDR1 MNHNS, CDR2 SASEGT. With 5 bases removed from V and 7 bases from J, the gap between germline ends came to 15 bases. The CDR3 has 13 residues. CDR3 sequence: CASSLNGVREQYF. As DNA, the CDR3 is TGTGCCAGCAGTCTCAACGGGGTAAGGGAGCAGTACTTC.

The chain has TRBV3-1 and TRBJ1-5, with unresolved D. This CDR3 has 13 amino acids. Trimming stripped 5 bases from V and 7 bases from J, with 12 bases between. Looked up from germline, CDR1 is LGHDT and CDR2 is YNNKEL (reference sequence). Here the CDR3 DNA reads TGTGCCAGCAGCAAAATGGCCCGGCAGCCCCAGCATTTT. It translates to CASSKMARQPQHF. The full variable domain, rest sourced from reference TRBV3-1 and TRBJ1-5, is DTAVSQTPKYLVTQMGNDKSIKCEQNLGHDTMYWYKQDSKKFLKIMFSYNNKELIINETVPNRFSPKSPDKAHLNLHINSLELGDSAVYFCASSKMARQPQHFGDGTRLSIL.

CDR3 DNA: TGTGCCAGCAGTCCTGCTACCCTCTATGGCTACACCTTC. Translating gives CASSPATLYGYTF. The rearrangement uses TRBV6-5 and TRBJ1-2; no firm D call. Per the germline V gene, CDR1 is MNHEY and CDR2 is SVGAGI. With 5 bases removed from V and 4 bases from J, the gap between germline ends came to 11 bases. The CDR3 consists of 13 residues.

The gene calls are TRBV30 and TRBJ1-2, with unresolved D. The CDR3 runs 15 residues. The germline V and J ends were trimmed by 2 bases and 1 base, with 14 bases remaining between them. CDR1 and CDR2 (germline): GTSNPN, SVGIG (reference sequence). This CDR3 reads CAWSWERGINYGYTF. The CDR3 nucleotides are TGTGCCTGGAGTTGGGAAAGAGGTATTAACTATGGCTACACCTTC.

V is TRBV20-1 and J is TRBJ2-1; 11 bases line up with TRBD2. After removal of 5 bases from V and 3 bases from J, the junction contained 6 bases not matched to a gene. Germline loops: CDR1 DFQATT, CDR2 SNEGSKA (reference sequence). CDR3 length: 15 residues. This CDR3 is CSAPPGLADYNEQFF. CDR3 bases: TGCAGTGCTCCCCCGGGACTAGCGGACTACAATGAGCAGTTCTTC.

The chain recombines TRBV29-1 with TRBJ2-3, with unresolved D. Germline-derived CDR1 and CDR2 are SQVTM and ANQGSEA. This CDR3 region has 11 residues. Trimming shortened V by 4 bases and J by 2 bases, and 4 bases separated the two germline ends. CDR3 coding DNA: TGCAGCGTTGCCCTCACAGATACGCAGTATTTT. This encodes CSVALTDTQYF.

This chain links TRBV5-4 with TRBJ2-3; 8 positions agree with TRBD2. Germline CDR1 reads SGHNT; CDR2 reads YYREEE (reference sequence). V shed 5 bases, J shed 2 bases, and the junction held 4 bases outside the gene matches. The CDR3 runs 14 residues. The CDR3 sequence is CASSRGGFTDTQYF. Written as DNA, the CDR3 is TGTGCCAGCAGTCGGGGGGGATTCACAGATACGCAGTATTTT.

The V call is TRBV20-1, the J call TRBJ1-2; D may be TRBD1 (6 bases). The V gene's germline CDR1 is DFQATT and CDR2 SNEGSKA (reference sequence). This CDR3 contains 12 residues. V was clipped by 6 bases and J by 6 bases, with 14 bases between them. The CDR3 loop reads CSAPDSGNGYTF. The CDR3 nucleotides read TGCAGTGCCCCGGACAGCGGGAATGGCTACACCTTC.

This chain uses TRBV20-1 with TRBJ1-1; D is ambiguous. CDR1 is DFQATT and CDR2 is SNEGSKA in the germline V gene (reference sequence). The CDR3 loop spans 16 amino acids. With 0 bases removed from V and 1 base from J, the gap between germline ends came to 15 bases. Here the CDR3 DNA reads TGCAGTGCTAGAGACGCCAGATCCCTTAGGAACACTGAAGCTTTCTTT. This encodes CSARDARSLRNTEAFF.

The rearrangement joins TRBV20-1 to TRBJ1-1; TRBD1 matches 8 bases. The CDR3 loop spans 13 amino acids. V lost 0 bases to trimming and J lost 4 bases; unmatched junction nucleotides: 1. CDR1 and CDR2 (germline): DFQATT, SNEGSKA (reference sequence). As DNA, the CDR3 is TGCAGTGCTAGAGAGACAGGGGCCACTGAAGCTTTCTTT. It codes for CSARETGATEAFF.

This clonotype was seen a single time. The chain links TRBV29-1 to TRBJ1-1, with 8 positions matching TRBD1. V trimming: 6 bases; J trimming: 0 bases; junction bases outside the gene matches: 6. The CDR3 is 14 residues long. The germline V gene has CDR1 SQVTM and CDR2 ANQGSEA. CDR3 amino acids: CSVYRGGVNTEAFF. The DNA of the CDR3 is TGCAGCGTCTACAGGGGGGGGGTGAACACTGAAGCTTTCTTT. Full variable domain (missing parts from reference TRBV29-1 and TRBJ1-1): SAVISQKPSRDICQRGTSLTIQCQVDSQVTMMFWYRQQPGQSLTLIATANQGSEATYESGFVIDKFPISRPNLTFSTLTVSNMSPEDSSIYLCSVYRGGVNTEAFFGQGTRLTVV.

The chain combines TRBV5-1 with TRBJ2-7; 10 bases fit TRBD2. Germline V lookup: CDR1 SGHRS, CDR2 YFSETQ. V lost 4 bases and J lost 0; bases outside the gene matches: 4. This CDR3 has 15 amino acids. The CDR3 protein is CASSLLAGDSYEQYF. Here the CDR3 DNA reads TGCGCCAGCAGCCTGCTAGCGGGGGACTCCTACGAGCAGTACTTC. The full variable domain, its missing parts supplied by reference TRBV5-1 and TRBJ2-7, is KAGVTQTPRYLIKTRGQQVTLSCSPISGHRSVSWYQQTPGQGLQFLFEYFSETQRNKGNFPGRFSGRQFSNSRSEMNVSTLELGDSALYLCASSLLAGDSYEQYFGPGTRLTVT.

V is TRBV6-5 and J is TRBJ1-5; 8 bases align to TRBD1. There are 15 residues in the CDR3. V was pared by 0 bases and J by 6 bases, with 4 bases of the junction left unmatched. Germline V lookup: CDR1 MNHEY, CDR2 SVGAGI. The CDR3 sequence is CASSYSQGAGQPQHF. CDR3 DNA: TGTGCCAGCAGTTACTCTCAGGGGGCGGGTCAGCCCCAGCATTTT.

The chain uses TRBV30 and TRBJ2-1; possible D gene TRBD2, 6 bases. The CDR3 extends over 11 amino acids. V dropped 0 bases and J dropped 11 bases, with 8 bases sitting between them. Germline V CDR1 and CDR2: GTSNPN, SVGIG (reference sequence). This CDR3 is CAWSVAGQQFF. The CDR3 nucleotides read TGTGCCTGGAGTGTAGCGGGCCAGCAGTTCTTC.

The V and J genes are TRBV20-1 and TRBJ2-3, with D possibly being TRBD1 (6 bases). Germline CDR1 is DFQATT and CDR2 is SNEGSKA (reference sequence). Between the trimmed V and J ends, which lost 3 bases and 4 bases, there was a span of 14 bases. This CDR3 has 14 residues. The CDR3 DNA sequence: TGCAGTGCTAGGACCCCAGGGGCGGCAGATACGCAGTATTTT. Encoded protein: CSARTPGAADTQYF.

The chain is built from TRBV9 and TRBJ2-3; D remains ambiguous. This CDR3 comprises 13 residues. Between the trimmed V and J ends, which lost 0 bases and 4 bases, there was a span of 6 bases. CDR1 SGDLS and CDR2 YYNGEE come from the germline V gene. The CDR3 reads CASSVDGADTQYF. The CDR3 DNA follows: TGTGCCAGCAGCGTAGACGGAGCAGATACGCAGTATTTT. The entire variable domain, with the rest obtained from reference TRBV9 and TRBJ2-3, is as follows: DSGVTQTPKHLITATGQRVTLRCSPRSGDLSVYWYQQSLDQGLQFLIQYYNGEERAKGNILERFSAQQFPDLHSELNLSSLELGDSALYFCASSVDGADTQYFGPGTRLTVL.

This chain connects TRBV20-1 to TRBJ1-1; the D gene is possibly TRBD1 (5 bases). Trimming stripped 0 bases from V and 2 bases from J, with 16 bases between. The germline gives CDR1 DFQATT, CDR2 SNEGSKA (reference sequence). The CDR3 covers 16 residues. The CDR3 nucleotides are TGCAGTGCTAGAGATCCGACCAGGGCCGAAAACACTGAAGCTTTCTTT. Protein: CSARDPTRAENTEAFF.

Here the CDR3 reads CASKGGNQPQHF. The CDR3 DNA reads TGTGCCAGCAAAGGAGGGAATCAGCCCCAGCATTTT. This sequence joins TRBV6-6 and TRBJ1-5; D remains ambiguous. V was clipped by 7 bases and J by 4 bases, with 8 bases between them. Germline V CDR1 and CDR2: MNHNY, SVGAGI (reference sequence). This CDR3 is built from 12 residues.

The CDR3 region has the DNA TGTGCCAGCAGCCAAGGAACAGAAGATTCACCCCTCCACTTT. Protein product: CASSQGTEDSPLHF. V gene TRBV4-2 combines with J gene TRBJ1-6, with no clear D. The germline gives CDR1 LGHNA, CDR2 YNFKEQ. The CDR3 extends over 14 amino acids. V lost 1 base, J lost 8 bases, and 9 bases lay in between.